This T cell receptor beta chain was identified in a study of T cells after yellow fever vaccination. Points on this clonotype: Its target is unknown.

TCRdb recomputed calls from the 5' RACE reads with MiXCR, one row per CDR3 protein. The table has about 350,000 distinct CDR3 sequences, 8.1% seen once. General observations from the study: Researchers report a weaker secondary response that nonetheless peaked faster, day 5 versus 15.

This TCR was recovered from a man aged 18 to 29 who received the YFV17D yellow fever vaccine. Sample: PBMCs, taken around 45 days after the first yellow fever vaccination.

Here the CDR3 reads CSARPTRTGGSYEQYF. The CDR3 DNA reads TGCAGTGCTAGACCTACCAGGACAGGGGGTTCCTACGAGCAGTACTTC. The rearrangement links TRBV20-1 to TRBJ2-7; TRBD1 aligns across 10 bases. Germline CDR1 reads DFQATT; CDR2 reads SNEGSKA (reference sequence). With V trimmed by 2 bases and J by 1 base, 8 bases remained unmatched. This CDR3 has 16 amino acids.